The entry below gives a single TCR beta chain sequence along with its context. This specimen comes from a study of CD8 T cells in Susac syndrome. Random hexamers were used to reverse transcribe an amount of about 0.45 to 1 ug RNA. TCRdb ran MiXCR on the immunoSEQ multiplex PCR reads and lists one entry per CDR3 protein. The table shows about 400,000 distinct CDR3 sequences, with approximately 85% occurring only once. The clonotype was recovered from a human donor with multiple sclerosis. Sequenced sample: CD8+ T cells from PBMCs.

In DNA form, the CDR3 reads TGCGCCAGTTATAGTCCCAGGGTCAGCAATCAGCCCCAGCATTTT. Its protein product is CASYSPRVSNQPQHF. The V and J genes are TRBV5-1 and TRBJ1-5, with TRBD1 as a possible D gene (5 bases). V lost 8 bases, J lost 1 base, and 16 bases lay in between. CDR1 SGHRS and CDR2 YFSETQ come from the germline V gene. The CDR3 totals 15 residues.